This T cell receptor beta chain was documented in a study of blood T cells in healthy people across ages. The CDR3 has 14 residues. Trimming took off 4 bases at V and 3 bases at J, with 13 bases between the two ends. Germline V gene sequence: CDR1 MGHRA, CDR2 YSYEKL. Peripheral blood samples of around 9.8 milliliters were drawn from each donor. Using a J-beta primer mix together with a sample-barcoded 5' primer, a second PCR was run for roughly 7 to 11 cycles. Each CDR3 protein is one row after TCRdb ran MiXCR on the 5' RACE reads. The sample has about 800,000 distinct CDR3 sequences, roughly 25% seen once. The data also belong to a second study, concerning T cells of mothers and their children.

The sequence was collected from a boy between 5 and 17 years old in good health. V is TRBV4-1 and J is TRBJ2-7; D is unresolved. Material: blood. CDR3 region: CASSRDPFLYEQYF. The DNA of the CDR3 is TGCGCCAGCAGCCGAGACCCGTTCCTCTACGAGCAGTACTTC.